The text below deals with one TCR beta chain. The data stem from a study of blood T cell repertoires in COVID-19. The CDR3 totals 16 residues. Germline values: CDR1 SGHAT, CDR2 FQDESV (reference sequence). The ends lost 5 bases at V and 0 bases at J; junction bases unmatched: 6. Only in-frame clones appear in the TCRdb table, and some are missing; sequencing was by immunoSEQ multiplex PCR. The table includes about 670,000 clones, 85% to 90% detected once. V usage is TRBV11-1 and J usage is TRBJ1-1, with 10 positions matching TRBD1. This sequence originates from a woman between 18 and 30 years old with acute or convalescent COVID-19. Specimen: peripheral blood. The CDR3 spells CASSQGQGQMNTEAFF. The CDR3 DNA reads TGTGCCAGCAGCCAGGGACAGGGGCAAATGAACACTGAAGCTTTCTTT.